One sample yielded the 12 T cell receptor beta chains listed below, sequenced in a study of blood T cell repertoires in COVID-19. The repertoire was sequenced with immunoSEQ multiplex PCR; TCRdb's copy has only in-frame clones and lacks some. Seen here are a few hundred thousand clones, almost 90% observed once, and the top ten hold 2.1%. Material: peripheral blood. Source of these receptors: a woman aged 60-70 years with COVID-19, enrolled during active disease.

The chain employs TRBV6-5 and TRBJ1-2; TRBD1 is a possible D gene (5 bases). The V end was cut by 7 bases, the J end by 5 bases, with 14 bases between. Germline values: CDR1 MNHEY, CDR2 SVGAGI. CDR3 length equals 13 residues. The CDR3 DNA is TGTGCCAGCATTCGGACACCATTATATGGCTACACCTTC. Translating gives CASIRTPLYGYTF.

The V call is TRBV27, the J call TRBJ1-2; the D gene is possibly TRBD1 (6 bases). The V end lost 3 bases, the J end lost 4 bases, and 9 bases lay between the germline ends. Germline V gene sequence: CDR1 MNHEY, CDR2 SMNVEV (reference sequence). The CDR3 extends over 13 amino acids. CDR3 nucleotide sequence: TGTGCCAGCAGTTTCAAACAGGGCTATGGCTACACCTTC. It encodes CASSFKQGYGYTF.

This rearrangement joins TRBV12-5 to TRBJ2-1; 7 nucleotides align to TRBD2. The CDR3 is 19 amino acids. The junction had 19 bases not matched to a gene; V was cut back by 2 bases and J by 6 bases. Germline V lookup: CDR1 LGHNT, CDR2 FRNRAP. CDR3 in DNA: TGTGCTAGTGGTTTGACCAGGGTAGGACTAGGAATATTGAGCAATGAGCAGTTCTTC. Protein: CASGLTRVGLGILSNEQFF.

J is TRBJ1-1 and V is TRBV11-1; D is uncertain. Germline CDR1 is SGHAT and CDR2 is FQDESV (reference sequence). Trimming took off 5 bases at V and 1 base at J, with 5 bases between the two ends. The CDR3 covers 12 residues. The CDR3: CASSLRNTEAFF. The CDR3 coding sequence is TGTGCCAGCAGCCTTAGGAACACTGAAGCTTTCTTT.

The chain combines TRBV6-6 with TRBJ1-2; weak D call: TRBD1 (5 bases). V dropped 0 bases and J dropped 5 bases, with 10 bases sitting between them. The germline V gene has CDR1 MNHNY and CDR2 SVGAGI (reference sequence). The CDR3 has 14 amino acids. CDR3 loop: CASSYSVQAYGYTF. CDR3 coding DNA: TGTGCCAGCAGTTACTCGGTACAGGCATATGGCTACACCTTC.

The chain employs TRBV29-1 and TRBJ1-1; D unresolved. V dropped 4 bases and J dropped 1 base, with 10 bases sitting between them. CDR3 length: 13 amino acids. The V gene's germline CDR1 is SQVTM and CDR2 ANQGSEA. CDR3 loop: CSVVGLGNTEAFF. Here the CDR3 DNA reads TGCAGCGTTGTTGGGCTCGGGAACACTGAAGCTTTCTTT.

This chain connects TRBV4-2 to TRBJ2-1; D is possibly TRBD1 (6 bases). The CDR3 totals 12 residues. With 1 base removed from V and 10 bases from J, the gap between germline ends came to 8 bases. Per the germline V gene, CDR1 is LGHNA and CDR2 is YNFKEQ. The CDR3 sequence: CASSQADREQFF. In nucleotides, the CDR3 is TGTGCCAGCAGCCAAGCCGACAGGGAGCAGTTCTTC.

This clone was picked up a small number of times. This rearrangement joins TRBV4-1 to TRBJ1-2, with TRBD1 matching 10 bases. V shed 3 bases, J shed 4 bases, and the junction held 14 bases outside the gene matches. Per germline, CDR1 MGHRA and CDR2 YSYEKL. This CDR3 region has 18 residues. The CDR3 reads CASSHARDRGRPPYGYTF. CDR3 in DNA: TGCGCCAGCAGCCACGCAAGGGACAGGGGCCGGCCCCCCTATGGCTACACCTTC.

The chain combines TRBV19 with TRBJ1-2; perhaps TRBD1 as D (6 bases). This CDR3 has 13 amino acids. Germline loops: CDR1 LNHDA, CDR2 SQIVND (reference sequence). V lost 4 bases to trimming and J lost 7 bases, with 13 bases between them. The CDR3 loop is CASSRKGVGGYTF. CDR3 in DNA: TGTGCCAGTAGTAGAAAGGGGGTCGGTGGCTACACCTTC. Looking up the rest from reference TRBV19 and TRBJ1-2 gives the full variable domain: DGGITQSPKYLFRKEGQNVTLSCEQNLNHDAMYWYRQDPGQGLRLIYYSQIVNDFQKGDIAEGYSVSREKKESFPLTVTSAQKNPTAFYLCASSRKGVGGYTFGSGTRLTVV.

V gene TRBV15 combines with J gene TRBJ1-2; 7 positions match TRBD1. Germline V gene lookup returns CDR1 LNHNV and CDR2 YYDKDF (reference sequence). The CDR3 length is 18 residues. The V and J ends lost 1 base and 2 bases, in that order; junction bases with no gene match: 13. This chain's CDR3 is CATSRGFAGGIVNYGYTF. The CDR3 nucleotides read TGTGCCACCAGCAGAGGCTTCGCAGGGGGGATAGTAAACTATGGCTACACCTTC.

The chain is built from TRBV19 and TRBJ2-3, with TRBD2 identical over 13 bases. Germline CDR1 is LNHDA and CDR2 is SQIVND (reference sequence). V was clipped by 5 bases and J by 10 bases; unmatched bases: 9. CDR3 length equals 15 residues. In nucleotides, the CDR3 is TGTGCCAGTAGTCCGGGACTAGCGGGGTCTGTTGCGCAGTATTTT. Its translation is CASSPGLAGSVAQYF.

The chain combines TRBV5-1 with TRBJ2-2; D unresolved. Per germline, CDR1 SGHRS and CDR2 YFSETQ. V dropped 4 bases and J dropped 1 base, with 2 bases sitting between them. This CDR3 has 12 residues. In nucleotides, the CDR3 is TGCGCCAGCAGCCAGAACACCGGGGAGCTGTTTTTT. Residues: CASSQNTGELFF.